This is a list of T cell receptor beta chains from one sample in a study of blood T cells in healthy people across ages. In TCRdb, the 5' RACE reads were re-called with MiXCR into one record per CDR3 protein. Among about 970,000 distinct CDR3 sequences listed, just over 50% were seen once. Sequencing was performed on blood. The receptors stem from a woman aged 60-75 years in good health. Each CDR3 is given with its conserved first and last residue. The D gene is left open where the match is weak. A clone size is listed for some rows: how often the clone was seen (once, few, many), or a class if it is expanded.

>NA|NA|TRBV5-4|TRBJ2-1
TGTGCCAGCAGCTTAAGGTTCAGAAACAATGAGCAGTTCTTC
CASSLRFRNNEQFF
>few|TRBD2|TRBV7-2|TRBJ2-7
TGTGCCAGCAGCCGACGACTAGCGGGAGGGCCAGGTCCCCACGAGCAGTACTTC
CASSRRLAGGPGPHEQYF
>NA|NA|TRBV9|TRBJ2-1
TGTGCCAGCAGCCCCACCCGGGGAGTGACCAATGAGCAGTTCTTC
CASSPTRGVTNEQFF
>NA|TRBD2|TRBV20-1|TRBJ2-1
TGCAGTGCTATAACCGGGACTAGCCCTTCGGATGAGCAGTTCTTC
CSAITGTSPSDEQFF
>NA|NA|TRBV20-1|TRBJ2-7
TGCAGTGCTAGGTTGATGGGCCTAGCCCCCTACGAGCAGTACTTC
CSARLMGLAPYEQYF
>NA|TRBD2|TRBV29-1|TRBJ2-7
TGCAGCGTTGTTTCCCCGGGAGGGGCAGGCCGAAGCTACGAGCAGTACTTC
CSVVSPGGAGRSYEQYF
>NA|NA|TRBV24-1|TRBJ2-1
TGTGCCACCAGTGATTCCCAGGGGGGAGTAGCTTACAATGAGCAGTTCTTC
CATSDSQGGVAYNEQFF
>NA|NA|TRBV10-3|TRBJ2-7
TGTGCCGTCCGAGGGCCCTATAACTCCGAGCAGTACTTC
CAVRGPYNSEQYF
>NA|NA|TRBV20-1|TRBJ2-1
TGCAGTGCTATTGGCGGGACTGACTCCTACAATGAGCAGTTCTTC
CSAIGGTDSYNEQFF
>NA|NA|TRBV7-2|TRBJ1-6
TGTGCCAGCAGCTCAGCTGGACCGACTTATAATTCACCCCTCCACTTT
CASSSAGPTYNSPLHF
>NA|NA|TRBV20-1|TRBJ2-1
TGCAGTGCTAGGGAGGAAGGCAATGAGCAGTTCTTC
CSAREEGNEQFF
>NA|NA|TRBV3-1|TRBJ2-5
TGTGCCAGCAACCGGGCCGGGAAAGAGACCCAGTACTTC
CASNRAGKETQYF
>NA|NA|TRBV27|TRBJ2-3
TGTGCCAGCAGTTTCACTACCTCCGATACGCAGTATTTT
CASSFTTSDTQYF
>NA|TRBD2|TRBV20-1|TRBJ2-4
TGCAGTGGGACTAGCGGGAGTGCCAAAAACATTCAGTACTTC
CSGTSGSAKNIQYF
>NA|NA|TRBV12-3/TRBV12-4|TRBJ1-2
TGTGCCAGCAGCCCCAGACAGGCCATGGACTATGGCTACACCTTC
CASSPRQAMDYGYTF
>NA|NA|TRBV7-2|TRBJ2-1
TGTGCCAGCAGCTCTCAACTGGGGAGTTACAATGAGCAGTTCTTC
CASSSQLGSYNEQFF
>NA|TRBD1|TRBV28|TRBJ2-7
TGTGCCATTACGACGGACAGGGCATCCTACGAGCAGTACTTC
CAITTDRASYEQYF
>few|TRBD2|TRBV3-1|TRBJ2-7
TGTGCCAGCAGAAGCGGGGGACTACCGTACGAGCAGTACTTC
CASRSGGLPYEQYF
>NA|TRBD2|TRBV28|TRBJ2-1
TGTGCCAGCAGTCGCGGGGGTAGCGGGATCTACAATGAGCAGTTCTTC
CASSRGGSGIYNEQFF
>NA|NA|TRBV4-1|TRBJ2-7
TGCGCCAGCAGCCAAACCGACAGGCCCTACGAGCAGTACTTC
CASSQTDRPYEQYF
>few|NA|TRBV28|TRBJ2-1
TGTGCCAGCAGTAAGTTGGACTACAATTACAACAATGAGCAGTTCTTC
CASSKLDYNYNNEQFF
>NA|NA|TRBV11-2|TRBJ2-7
TGTGCCAGCGGGTCTGCAGCACAGGGCCTCTACGAGCAGTACTTC
CASGSAAQGLYEQYF
>once|TRBD1|TRBV6-2/TRBV6-3|TRBJ1-5
TGTGCCAGCAGCAAGCGGGACAGGGAATTCGTCAATCAGCCCCAGCATTTT
CASSKRDREFVNQPQHF
>few|TRBD2|TRBV20-1|TRBJ2-1
TGCAGTGCTAGAGACCTATTGCTAGCGGGAGGCGGGAATGAGCAGTTCTTC
CSARDLLLAGGGNEQFF
>NA|NA|TRBV7-2|TRBJ2-7
TGTGCCAGCAGCCCGGACTGGGCCCTCTACGAGCAGTACTTC
CASSPDWALYEQYF
>few|TRBD2|TRBV7-2|TRBJ2-5
TGTGCCAGCAGCCGAGCGGGGGCGTGGGAGACCCAGTACTTC
CASSRAGAWETQYF
>many|TRBD2|TRBV7-9|TRBJ2-3
TGTGCCAGCAGCTACCAAGCGGGGCCCACAGATACGCAGTATTTT
CASSYQAGPTDTQYF
>NA|NA|TRBV9|TRBJ1-1
TGTGCCAGCAGCGTAGTCCCTCCTTACGACACTGAAGCTTTCTTT
CASSVVPPYDTEAFF
>few|TRBD1|TRBV3-1|TRBJ2-5
TGTGCCAGCAGCCAGCAGGGGGCCGGAGAGACCCAGTACTTC
CASSQQGAGETQYF
>NA|NA|TRBV28|TRBJ2-5
TGTGCCACCAACCCTGGGACCGAGGCGGAGACCCAGTACTTC
CATNPGTEAETQYF
>few|NA|TRBV7-2|TRBJ2-1
TGTGCCAGCAGCTTAAGCGCTAGTCAAGCGCAGTTCTTC
CASSLSASQAQFF
>NA|TRBD1|TRBV24-1|TRBJ1-2
TGTGCCACCAGTGATAGGGACAGGGGTCATGGCTACACCTTC
CATSDRDRGHGYTF
>NA|NA|TRBV7-2|TRBJ1-6
TGTGCCAGCAGCCCAGGTTTACGGTCACCCCTCCACTTT
CASSPGLRSPLHF
>few|NA|TRBV4-3|TRBJ2-5
TGCGCCAGCAGCCAAGCAGGGGAGGCGGAGACCCAGTACTTC
CASSQAGEAETQYF
>few|NA|TRBV20-1|TRBJ2-6
TGCAGTGCCGGTGAGGCGAGTACCGGGGCCAACGTCCTGACTTTC
CSAGEASTGANVLTF
>NA|TRBD2|TRBV20-1|TRBJ2-3
TGCAGTGCCGAGAGGGTAGCGGGAGTCGTAGATACGCAGTATTTT
CSAERVAGVVDTQYF
>few|NA|TRBV10-3|TRBJ1-5
TGTGCCACGGGAGGAGATAATCAGCCCCAGCATTTT
CATGGDNQPQHF
>NA|TRBD2|TRBV20-1|TRBJ2-5
TGCAGTGCTAGAGATCCGAGCGGGACTGAGACCCAGTACTTC
CSARDPSGTETQYF
>NA|TRBD1|TRBV6-2/TRBV6-3|TRBJ2-6
TGTGCCAGCAGTCGGGACAGGGTCGAGTCTGGGGCCAACGTCCTGACTTTC
CASSRDRVESGANVLTF
>few|TRBD2|TRBV29-1|TRBJ2-7
TGCAGCGTTGGGACTAGCGGGAGGATCAACGAGCAGTACTTC
CSVGTSGRINEQYF
>once|TRBD1|TRBV27|TRBJ1-4
TGTGCCAGCAGTAGACAGGGACTTAATGAAAAACTGTTTTTT
CASSRQGLNEKLFF
>NA|NA|TRBV6-2/TRBV6-3|TRBJ2-5
TGTGCCAGCAGCCCCCATCAGACCCAGTACTTC
CASSPHQTQYF
>NA|TRBD1|TRBV19|TRBJ2-1
TGTGCCAGTAGTTCAGACAGGGGTAGTGGCAATGAGCAGTTCTTC
CASSSDRGSGNEQFF
>NA|TRBD2|TRBV7-3|TRBJ2-5
TGTGCCAGCAGCTTAAGCGGCGGGAGTAACACAGAGACCCAGTACTTC
CASSLSGGSNTETQYF